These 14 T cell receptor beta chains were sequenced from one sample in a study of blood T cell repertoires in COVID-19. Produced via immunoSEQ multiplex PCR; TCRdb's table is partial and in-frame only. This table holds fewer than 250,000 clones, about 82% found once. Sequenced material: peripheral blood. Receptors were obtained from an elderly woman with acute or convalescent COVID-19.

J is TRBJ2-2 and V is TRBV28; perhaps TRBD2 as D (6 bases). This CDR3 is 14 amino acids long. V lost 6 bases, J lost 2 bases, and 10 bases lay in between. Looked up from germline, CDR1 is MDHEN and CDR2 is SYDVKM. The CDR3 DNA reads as TGTGCCAGCAGCTCGGGACTTAACACCGGGGAGCTGTTTTTT. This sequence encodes CASSSGLNTGELFF.

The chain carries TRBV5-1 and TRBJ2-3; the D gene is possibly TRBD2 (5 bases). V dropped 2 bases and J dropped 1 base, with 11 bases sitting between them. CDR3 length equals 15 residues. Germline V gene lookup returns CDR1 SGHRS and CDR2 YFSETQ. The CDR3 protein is CASSLQPGGTDTQYF. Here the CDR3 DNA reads TGCGCCAGCAGCTTACAACCCGGGGGCACAGATACGCAGTATTTT.

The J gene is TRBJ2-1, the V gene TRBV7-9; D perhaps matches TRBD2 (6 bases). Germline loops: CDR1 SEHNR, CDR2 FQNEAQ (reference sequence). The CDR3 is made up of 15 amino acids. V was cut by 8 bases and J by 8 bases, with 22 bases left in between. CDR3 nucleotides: TGTGCCAGCGCGCCATCACTAGCTAACCGGGATGAGCAGTTCTTC. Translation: CASAPSLANRDEQFF.

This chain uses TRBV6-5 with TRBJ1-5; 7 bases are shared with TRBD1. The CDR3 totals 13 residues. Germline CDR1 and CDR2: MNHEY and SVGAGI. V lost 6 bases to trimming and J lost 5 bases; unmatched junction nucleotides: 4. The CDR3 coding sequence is TGTGCCAGCAGACCTGGGACAGATCAGCCCCAGCATTTT. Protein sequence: CASRPGTDQPQHF.

In DNA, the CDR3 is TGTGCCAGCAGCCAAGATTTTGGGAGCTCCTACAATGAGCAGTTCTTC. Protein sequence: CASSQDFGSSYNEQFF. The genes are TRBV3-1 (or the pseudogene TRBV3-2) and TRBJ2-1; D may be TRBD2 (5 bases). The germline gives CDR1 LGHDT, CDR2 YNNKEL (reference sequence). Trimming removed 0 bases from V and 0 bases from J, with 9 bases in between. This CDR3 is 16 amino acids long.

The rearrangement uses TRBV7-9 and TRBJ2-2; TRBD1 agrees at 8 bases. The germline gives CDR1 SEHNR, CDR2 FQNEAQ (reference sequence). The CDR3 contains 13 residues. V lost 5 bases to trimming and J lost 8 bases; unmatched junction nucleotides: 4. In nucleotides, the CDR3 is TGTGCCAGCAGCCCGACAGGGGAAGGGGAGCTGTTTTTT. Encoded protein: CASSPTGEGELFF.

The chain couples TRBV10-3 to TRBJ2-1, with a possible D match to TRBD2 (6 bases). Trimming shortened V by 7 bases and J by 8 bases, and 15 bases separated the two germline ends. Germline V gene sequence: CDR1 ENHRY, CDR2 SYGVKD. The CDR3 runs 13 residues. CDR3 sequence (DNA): TGTGCCATCACTGGGACTGCCCTGCATGAGCAGTTCTTC. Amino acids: CAITGTALHEQFF.

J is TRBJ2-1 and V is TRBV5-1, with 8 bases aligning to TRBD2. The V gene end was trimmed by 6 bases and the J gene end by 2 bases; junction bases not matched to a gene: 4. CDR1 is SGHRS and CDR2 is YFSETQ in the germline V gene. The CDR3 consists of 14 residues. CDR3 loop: CASKNSGTYNEQFF. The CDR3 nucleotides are TGCGCCAGCAAAAATAGCGGGACCTACAATGAGCAGTTCTTC.

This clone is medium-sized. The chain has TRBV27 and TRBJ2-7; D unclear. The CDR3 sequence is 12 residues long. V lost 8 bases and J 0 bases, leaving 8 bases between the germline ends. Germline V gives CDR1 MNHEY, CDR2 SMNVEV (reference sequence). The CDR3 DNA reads TGTGCCAGCTACACAGTCTCCTACGAGCAGTACTTC. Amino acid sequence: CASYTVSYEQYF.

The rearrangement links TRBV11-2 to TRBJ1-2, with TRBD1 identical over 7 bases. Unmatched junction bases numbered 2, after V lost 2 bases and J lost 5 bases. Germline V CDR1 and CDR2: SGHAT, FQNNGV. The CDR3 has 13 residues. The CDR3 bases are TGTGCCAGCAGCTTACAGACAGGGTATGGCTACACCTTC. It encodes CASSLQTGYGYTF.

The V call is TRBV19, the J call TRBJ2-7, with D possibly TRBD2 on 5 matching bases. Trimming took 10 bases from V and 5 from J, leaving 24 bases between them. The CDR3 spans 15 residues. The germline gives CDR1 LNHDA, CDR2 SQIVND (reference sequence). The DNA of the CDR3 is TGTGCCATTTCTAAGGGCCGCTTCGTGGGAGACGAGCAGTACTTC. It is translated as CAISKGRFVGDEQYF.

CDR3 in amino acids: CAWVRDRGSTEAFF. Written as DNA, the CDR3 is TGTGCCTGGGTTAGGGACAGGGGGAGCACTGAAGCTTTCTTT. The V gene is TRBV30, the J gene TRBJ1-1, with TRBD1 matching over 11 bases. This CDR3 is built from 14 residues. Germline values: CDR1 GTSNPN, CDR2 SVGIG (reference sequence). Trimming removed 5 bases from V and 4 bases from J; junction bases left unmatched: 6.

The CDR3, as DNA: TGTGCCAGCAGCTTGGATCCGTCCCCGGATAATTCACCCCTCCACTTT. This translates into CASSLDPSPDNSPLHF. This chain connects TRBV5-4 to TRBJ1-6; D is unresolved. Germline V gene sequence: CDR1 SGHNT, CDR2 YYREEE (reference sequence). The CDR3 sequence is 16 residues long. Between the trimmed V and J ends, which lost 0 bases and 5 bases, there was a span of 12 bases.

The chain's CDR3 is CASSSQGYGELFF. The CDR3 DNA sequence: TGTGCCAGCAGTTCACAGGGGTACGGGGAGCTGTTTTTT. The rearrangement joins TRBV6-2 or TRBV6-3 to TRBJ2-2; 7 bases align to TRBD1. Trimming removed 4 bases from V and 7 bases from J; junction bases left unmatched: 3. CDR1 and CDR2 (germline): MNHEY, SVGEGT. This CDR3 is 13 amino acids long.